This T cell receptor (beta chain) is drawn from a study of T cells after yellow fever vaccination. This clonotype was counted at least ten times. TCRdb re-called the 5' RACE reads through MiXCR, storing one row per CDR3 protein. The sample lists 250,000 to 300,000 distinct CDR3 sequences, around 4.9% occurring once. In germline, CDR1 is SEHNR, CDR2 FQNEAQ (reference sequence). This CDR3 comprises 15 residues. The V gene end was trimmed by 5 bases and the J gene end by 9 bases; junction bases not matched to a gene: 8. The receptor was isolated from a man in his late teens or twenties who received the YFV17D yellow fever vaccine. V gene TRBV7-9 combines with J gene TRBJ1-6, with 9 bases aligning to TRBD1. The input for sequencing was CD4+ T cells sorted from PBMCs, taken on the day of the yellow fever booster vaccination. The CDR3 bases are TGTGCCAGCAGCGAGTTAGACAGGGGGGTTTCACCCCTCCACTTT. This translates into CASSELDRGVSPLHF.